This TCR beta chain was retrieved from a study of cytomegalovirus exposure and HLA in healthy donors. Study information: In an earlier analysis, 117 million unique TCR beta sequences were found from about 190 million T cells. General study results and limits: An assumption of roughly uniform sequencing depth across donors underlay the presence/absence analyses.

PCR primers comprised 60 Vbeta and 13 Jbeta primers. The repertoire was sequenced with immunoSEQ multiplex PCR; TCRdb's copy has only in-frame clones and lacks some. This table holds some 110,000 clones, around 66% found once. This clone was detected a few times. As yet, its antigen is unknown. The sequence was collected from a woman aged 40 to 49 in good health and CMV-seropositive. The sample comprised PBMCs.

This CDR3 reads CASSLAALDYEQYF. The CDR3 nucleotides are TGTGCCAGCAGCTTAGCGGCTCTCGACTACGAGCAGTACTTC. J is TRBJ2-7 and V is TRBV7-9; no clear D gene. The CDR3 extends over 14 amino acids. Trimming cost V 0 bases and J 3 bases, with 9 bases left between them. Germline V gene sequence: CDR1 SEHNR, CDR2 FQNEAQ (reference sequence).